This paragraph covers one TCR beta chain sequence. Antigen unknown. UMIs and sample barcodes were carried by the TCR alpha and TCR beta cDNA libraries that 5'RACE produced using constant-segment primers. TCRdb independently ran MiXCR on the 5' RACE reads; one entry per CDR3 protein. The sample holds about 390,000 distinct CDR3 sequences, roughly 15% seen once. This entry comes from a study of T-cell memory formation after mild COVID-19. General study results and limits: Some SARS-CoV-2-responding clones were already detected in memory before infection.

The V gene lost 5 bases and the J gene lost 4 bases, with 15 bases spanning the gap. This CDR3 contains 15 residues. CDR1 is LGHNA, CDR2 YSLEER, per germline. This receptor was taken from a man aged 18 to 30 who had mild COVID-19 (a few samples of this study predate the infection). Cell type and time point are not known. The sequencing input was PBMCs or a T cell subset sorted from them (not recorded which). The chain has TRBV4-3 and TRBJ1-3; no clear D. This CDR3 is CASSEATSSGNTIYF. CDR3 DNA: TGCGCCAGCAGCGAAGCGACGTCTTCGGGAAACACCATATATTTT.